Listed below are T cell receptor beta chains from one sample, sequenced in a study of T cells in tuberculosis. Assay: immunoSEQ multiplex PCR; the TCRdb copy retains only in-frame clones and omits some. Among roughly 61,000 clones listed, 88% were seen once. Material: CD1b-GMM tetramer-negative cells sorted from PBMCs. All receptors derive from an adult woman with latent tuberculosis. The CDR3 runs from the conserved cysteine through the conserved F or W. D genes are given only for firm matches. Not every row has a clone size; where given, it reads once, few, many or a size class.

D	J	size	V	CDR3	DNA
TRBD2	TRBJ2-3	-	TRBV19	CASSRWATSGSTDTQYF	TGTGCCAGTAGTAGATGGGCGACTAGCGGGAGCACAGATACGCAGTATTTT
-	TRBJ2-1	-	TRBV27	CASSPRTSYNEQFF	TGTGCCAGCAGTCCCCGGACTTCCTACAATGAGCAGTTCTTC
-	TRBJ1-1	-	TRBV11-1	CASSFSSLRDTEAFF	TGTGCCAGCAGCTTTTCTTCCCTGAGGGACACTGAAGCTTTCTTT
TRBD1	TRBJ1-2	-	TRBV4-2	CASSQDQGAGSNYGYTF	TGTGCCAGCAGCCAAGATCAGGGGGCCGGATCAAACTATGGCTACACCTTC
TRBD1	TRBJ2-1	-	TRBV28	CASSRTGGYNEQFF	TGTGCCAGCAGTCGGACAGGGGGTTACAATGAGCAGTTCTTC
-	TRBJ2-5	-	TRBV6-5	CASSYVGGPVETQYF	TGTGCCAGCAGTTATGTGGGAGGCCCGGTGGAGACCCAGTACTTC
-	TRBJ1-1	-	TRBV15	CATSREVSGNTEAFF	TGTGCCACCAGCAGAGAGGTGTCGGGTAACACTGAAGCTTTCTTT
-	TRBJ1-6	-	TRBV23-1	CASSQGGGIKTPYF	TGCGCCAGCAGTCAAGGGGGAGGTATAAAAACCCCCTACTTT
-	TRBJ2-2	-	TRBV6-1	CASGAGRVAGELFF	TGTGCCAGCGGCGCGGGGAGAGTGGCCGGGGAGCTGTTTTTT
TRBD2	TRBJ2-7	-	TRBV28	CASSSQTSNSYEQYF	TGTGCCAGCAGTTCCCAGACTAGCAATTCCTACGAGCAGTACTTC
-	TRBJ2-7	-	TRBV29-1	CSVEGTASYEQYF	TGCAGCGTTGAGGGTACAGCCTCCTACGAGCAGTACTTC
TRBD1	TRBJ2-5	once	TRBV5-6	CASSLDLDRGSGQETQYF	TGTGCCAGCAGCTTGGATCTGGACAGGGGGTCGGGGCAAGAGACCCAGTACTTC
TRBD2	TRBJ2-6	-	TRBV4-3	CASSQDRGLAGGLRSGANVLTF	TGCGCCAGCAGCCAAGACCGAGGACTAGCGGGGGGGCTACGCTCTGGGGCCAACGTCCTGACTTTC
-	TRBJ2-3	once	TRBV7-2	CASSRTSTSTDTQYF	TGTGCCAGCAGCCGGACTTCAACTAGCACAGATACGCAGTATTTT
TRBD1	TRBJ1-1	-	TRBV5-1	CASSWATGRDTEAFF	TGCGCCAGCAGCTGGGCGACAGGGCGGGACACTGAAGCTTTCTTT
-	TRBJ1-1	-	TRBV29-1	CSVGGGGTEAFF	TGCAGCGTTGGAGGGGGGGGAACTGAAGCTTTCTTT
-	TRBJ1-2	-	TRBV6-4	CASSDSGRGYTF	TGTGCCAGCAGCGACTCGGGCAGGGGCTACACCTTC
TRBD2	TRBJ2-3	-	TRBV18	CASSSRTSLNVDTQYF	TGTGCCAGCTCATCCCGGACTAGCCTAAACGTAGATACGCAGTATTTT
-	TRBJ2-1	-	TRBV2	CASGMNTFYNEQFF	TGTGCTTCAGGGATGAATACCTTCTACAATGAGCAGTTCTTC
-	TRBJ1-2	-	TRBV7-9	CASSATVEGGYTF	TGTGCCAGCAGCGCGACCGTAGAGGGTGGCTACACCTTC
-	TRBJ1-5	-	TRBV28	CASSLWGAHQPQHF	TGTGCCAGCAGTTTATGGGGGGCCCATCAGCCCCAGCATTTT
TRBD2	TRBJ2-7	-	TRBV5-1	CASRGTNDEQYF	TGCGCCAGCAGAGGGACTAACGACGAGCAGTACTTC
-	TRBJ1-5	-	TRBV9	CASSVGGGNQPQHF	TGTGCCAGCAGCGTAGGCGGGGGTAATCAGCCCCAGCATTTT
-	TRBJ2-2	-	TRBV30	CAWSSLDTGELFF	TGTGCCTGGAGTTCCTTAGACACCGGGGAGCTGTTTTTT
-	TRBJ1-2	few	TRBV5-4	CASSLEGNYGYTF	TGTGCCAGCAGCTTGGAGGGGAACTATGGCTACACCTTC
-	TRBJ2-2	-	TRBV11-3	CASSLDAGGELFF	TGTGCCAGCAGCTTAGATGCCGGGGGGGAGCTGTTTTTT
TRBD1	TRBJ1-1	-	TRBV6-5	CASSQTTGTEAFF	TGTGCCAGCAGTCAGACGACAGGGACTGAAGCTTTCTTT
-	TRBJ1-6	-	TRBV6-5	CASTQDSPAGSPLHF	TGTGCCAGCACCCAGGACAGCCCGGCGGGTTCACCCCTCCACTTT
-	TRBJ1-2	-	TRBV29-1	CSVEELRGFSLGYTF	TGCAGCGTTGAAGAGTTAAGAGGGTTCTCCCTCGGCTACACCTTC
-	TRBJ1-1	-	TRBV15	CATSRVGEITLNTEAFF	TGTGCCACCAGCAGAGTTGGAGAAATTACTCTGAACACTGAAGCTTTCTTT
-	TRBJ2-7	-	TRBV27	CASSYGQFYEQYF	TGTGCCAGCAGTTACGGACAGTTCTACGAGCAGTACTTC
-	TRBJ1-1	-	TRBV12-5	CASGLEGTEAFF	TGTGCTAGTGGTTTGGAGGGGACTGAAGCTTTCTTT
-	TRBJ2-5	-	TRBV5-1	CASSLAPQGQETQYF	TGCGCCAGCAGCTTGGCCCCCCAGGGGCAAGAGACCCAGTACTTC
-	TRBJ2-5	-	TRBV13	CASSTTALYALGEQETQYF	TGTGCCAGCAGTACCACCGCCCTTTACGCGCTCGGGGAGCAAGAGACCCAGTACTTC
-	TRBJ2-1	-	TRBV19	CASSADRYNEQFF	TGTGCCAGTAGTGCTGACAGGTACAATGAGCAGTTCTTC
-	TRBJ2-1	few	TRBV27	CASSSRPYQWFF	TGTGCCAGCAGTTCCAGGCCCTACCAGTGGTTCTTC
-	TRBJ2-7	once	TRBV11-2	CASEWGRGYEQYF	TGTGCCAGCGAATGGGGGCGAGGCTACGAGCAGTACTTC
TRBD2	TRBJ2-1	-	TRBV6-5	CASERSGSFGEQFF	TGTGCCAGTGAGAGGAGCGGGAGCTTCGGTGAGCAGTTCTTC
TRBD1	TRBJ1-4	-	TRBV2	CASSKDRVGEKLFF	TGTGCCAGCAGCAAAGACAGGGTTGGTGAAAAACTGTTTTTT
-	TRBJ2-3	-	TRBV7-9	CASSLSVRVLARTDTQYF	TGTGCCAGCAGCTTGAGTGTACGGGTATTGGCGCGCACAGATACGCAGTATTTT
TRBD1	TRBJ2-7	few	TRBV2	CASRPDRGQRYEQYF	TGTGCCAGCAGACCCGACAGGGGGCAGCGGTACGAGCAGTACTTC
-	TRBJ2-7	-	TRBV4-3	CASSQKRGGWEQYF	TGCGCCAGCAGCCAAAAAAGGGGGGGGTGGGAGCAGTACTTC
-	TRBJ2-5	-	TRBV28	CATLPGTPRSFQETQYF	TGTGCCACCCTCCCGGGAACTCCACGGTCTTTCCAAGAGACCCAGTACTTC
TRBD1	TRBJ1-2	-	TRBV6-5	CASSYSGQGVYGYTF	TGTGCCAGCAGTTACTCGGGACAGGGGGTCTATGGCTACACCTTC
-	TRBJ2-3	-	TRBV2	CASSDRDTQYF	TGTGCCAGCAGTGATAGAGATACGCAGTATTTT
-	TRBJ2-6	-	TRBV18	CASSRGSSGANVLTF	TGTGCCAGCTCTCGGGGGAGCTCTGGGGCCAACGTCCTGACTTTC
TRBD2	TRBJ2-1	-	TRBV29-1	CSVAGTSEYNEQFF	TGCAGCGTCGCTGGGACTAGCGAGTACAATGAGCAGTTCTTC
TRBD1	TRBJ1-4	-	TRBV28	CASSPGQMSEKLFF	TGTGCCAGCAGTCCGGGACAGATGAGTGAAAAACTGTTTTTT
-	TRBJ2-7	-	TRBV11-2	CASSPAWRVNEQYF	TGTGCCAGCAGCCCCGCTTGGAGAGTCAACGAGCAGTACTTC
-	TRBJ1-2	-	TRBV11-2	CASSLGEITLRMGPHF	TGTGCCAGCAGCTTAGGGGAAATAACTCTAAGAATGGGGCCGCACTTC
-	TRBJ1-1	-	TRBV6-6	CASSYSLNTEAFF	TGTGCCAGCAGTTACTCGTTAAACACTGAAGCTTTCTTT